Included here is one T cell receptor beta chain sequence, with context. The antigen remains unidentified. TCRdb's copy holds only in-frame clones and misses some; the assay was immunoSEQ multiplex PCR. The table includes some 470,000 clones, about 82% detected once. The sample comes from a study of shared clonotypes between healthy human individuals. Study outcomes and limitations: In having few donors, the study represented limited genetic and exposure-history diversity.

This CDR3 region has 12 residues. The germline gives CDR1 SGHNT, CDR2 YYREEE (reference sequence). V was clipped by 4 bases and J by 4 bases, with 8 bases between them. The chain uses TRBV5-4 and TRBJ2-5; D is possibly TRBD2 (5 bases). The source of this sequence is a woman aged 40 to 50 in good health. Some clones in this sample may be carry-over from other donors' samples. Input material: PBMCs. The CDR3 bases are TGTGCCAGCAGCCCCAGCGGAGAGACCCAGTACTTC. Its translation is CASSPSGETQYF.